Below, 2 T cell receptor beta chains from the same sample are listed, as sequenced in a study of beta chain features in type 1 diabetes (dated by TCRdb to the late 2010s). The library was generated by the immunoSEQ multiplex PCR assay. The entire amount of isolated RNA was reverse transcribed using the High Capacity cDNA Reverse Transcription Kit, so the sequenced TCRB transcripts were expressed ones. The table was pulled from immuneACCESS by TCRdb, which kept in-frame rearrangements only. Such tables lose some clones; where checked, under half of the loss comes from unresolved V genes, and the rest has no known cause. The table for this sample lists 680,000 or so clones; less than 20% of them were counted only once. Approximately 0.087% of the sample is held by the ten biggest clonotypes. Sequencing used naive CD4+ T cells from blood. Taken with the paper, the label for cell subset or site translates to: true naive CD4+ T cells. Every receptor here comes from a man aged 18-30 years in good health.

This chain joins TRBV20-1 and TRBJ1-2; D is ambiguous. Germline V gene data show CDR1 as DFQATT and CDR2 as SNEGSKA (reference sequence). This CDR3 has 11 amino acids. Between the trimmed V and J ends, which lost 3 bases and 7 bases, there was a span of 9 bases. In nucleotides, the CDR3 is TGCAGTGCTAGCCAAGATAGTGGCTACACCTTC. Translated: CSASQDSGYTF.

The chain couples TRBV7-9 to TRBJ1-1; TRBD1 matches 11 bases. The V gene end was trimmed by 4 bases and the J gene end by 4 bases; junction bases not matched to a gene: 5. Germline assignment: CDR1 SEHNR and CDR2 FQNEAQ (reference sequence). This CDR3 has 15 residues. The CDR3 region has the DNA TGTGCCAGCAGCTACTGGACAGGGGGCTCCACTGAAGCTTTCTTT. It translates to CASSYWTGGSTEAFF.